Listed below are T cell receptor beta chains from one sample, sequenced in a study of CD8 T cells in Susac syndrome. TCRdb re-analysed the immunoSEQ multiplex PCR reads in MiXCR, keeping a single row per CDR3 protein. The data hold over 150,000 distinct CDR3 sequences, with 93% observed a single time. The source material was CD4+ T cells from PBMCs. These receptors were collected from a human donor with multiple sclerosis. Each CDR3 is given with its conserved first and last residue. The order of the fields is D gene, J gene, clone size, V gene, CDR3 DNA, CDR3 protein. A D gene is named only where the DNA matches it firmly. Some rows have no size entry. The others give once, few or many, or a class for an expanded clone.

>-|TRBJ2-5|-|TRBV3-1
TGTGCCAGCAGCCAGGGGGAGGAGACCCAGTACTTC
CASSQGEETQYF
>-|TRBJ1-4|-|TRBV25-1
TGTGCCAGCAGTGAATCCTGGAGTGGGGGTGAAAAACTGTTTTTT
CASSESWSGGEKLFF
>-|TRBJ1-5|-|TRBV28
TGTGCCAGCTCGGGAGGCGACGGGCAGCCCCAGCATTTT
CASSGGDGQPQHF
>-|TRBJ1-2|-|TRBV2
TGTGCCAGCTGGGACACCCCTATTGGTGGCTACACCTTC
CASWDTPIGGYTF
>-|TRBJ1-1|once|TRBV10-3
TGTGCCATCAGTGATCCCCAGGGGAGGGCTGAAGCTTTCTTT
CAISDPQGRAEAFF
>-|TRBJ2-3|-|TRBV29-1
TGCAGCGACCTGACTGACACAGATACGCAGTATTTT
CSDLTDTDTQYF
>TRBD2|TRBJ2-5|-|TRBV28
TGTGCCTCCAGGATGGCGGGGGGGCCCGGAGAGACCCAGTACTTC
CASRMAGGPGETQYF
>-|TRBJ1-1|-|TRBV11-3
TGTGCCAGCAGCTTAGATCGAGAGGCTGAAGCTTTCTTT
CASSLDREAEAFF
>-|TRBJ2-5|once|TRBV14
TGTGCCAGCAGCCAAGAACAGGGAGTGACCCAGTACTTC
CASSQEQGVTQYF
>-|TRBJ1-1|few|TRBV11-2
TGTGCCAGCAGCGGCCTCAGATTTAACACTGAAGCTTTCTTT
CASSGLRFNTEAFF
>-|TRBJ1-2|-|TRBV30
TGTGCCTGGAGTCGGGACCATGGCTATGGCTACACCTTC
CAWSRDHGYGYTF
>TRBD1|TRBJ2-4|-|TRBV13
TGTGCCAGCAGCTTGACAGGGTATGACATTCAGTACTTC
CASSLTGYDIQYF
>-|TRBJ1-4|-|TRBV10-3
TGTGCCATCAGTGCGAACGGGAGGGGCTCAACTAATGAAAAACTGTTTTTT
CAISANGRGSTNEKLFF
>-|TRBJ2-2|-|TRBV5-1
TGCGCCAGCAGCTTGGAACTGTTAAGCGGGGAGCTGTTTTTT
CASSLELLSGELFF
>-|TRBJ1-1|-|TRBV9
TGTGCCAGCAGCGTAAATCTCAACACTGAAGCTTTCTTT
CASSVNLNTEAFF